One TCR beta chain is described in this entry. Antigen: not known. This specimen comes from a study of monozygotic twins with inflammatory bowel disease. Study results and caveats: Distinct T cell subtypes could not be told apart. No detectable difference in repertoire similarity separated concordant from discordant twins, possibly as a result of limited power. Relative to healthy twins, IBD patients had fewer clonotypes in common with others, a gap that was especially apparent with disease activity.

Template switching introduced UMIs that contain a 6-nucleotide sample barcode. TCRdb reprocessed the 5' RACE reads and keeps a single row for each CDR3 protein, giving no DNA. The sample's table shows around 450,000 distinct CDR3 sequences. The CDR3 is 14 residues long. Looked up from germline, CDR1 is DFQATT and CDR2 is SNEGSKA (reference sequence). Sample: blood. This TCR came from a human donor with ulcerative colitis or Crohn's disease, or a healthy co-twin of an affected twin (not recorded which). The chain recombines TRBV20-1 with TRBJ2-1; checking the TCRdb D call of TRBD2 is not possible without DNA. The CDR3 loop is CSARLAGVGDEQFF.